The clone carrying this T cell receptor beta chain was recorded at least ten times. Its target is unknown. This sample was included in a study of identical twins. It was template switching that added a universal primer site, and there were unique molecular identifiers on the cDNA. TCRdb analysed the 5' RACE reads with MiXCR anew, one entry per CDR3 protein. This table holds roughly 690,000 distinct CDR3 sequences, less than 7% found once. This CDR3 region has 9 residues. Germline V gives CDR1 SQVTM, CDR2 ANQGSEA. V was cut by 0 bases and J by 9 bases, with 2 bases left in between. General study findings and limits: Conclusions leaned on cross-sectional statistical analysis and did not track the same donors over time.

The rearrangement uses TRBV29-1 and TRBJ1-1; D is unclear. The sequence was collected from a man between 18 and 29 years old in good health. The sequenced material came from naive T cells sorted from blood. CDR3 residues: CSVEDQAFF. The DNA of the CDR3 is TGCAGCGTTGAAGATCAAGCTTTCTTT.